This T cell receptor beta chain appears in the sequencing data of a study of control samples from healthy donors and cancer patients (dated by TCRdb to 2020 to 2022). The library came from the immunoSEQ multiplex PCR assay. TCRdb's version of the immuneACCESS table is confined to in-frame rearrangements and falls short of the full clone set. An unresolved V gene accounts for under half of the shortfall where checked; the remainder is of unknown origin. The sample records about 82,000 clones, approximately 90% of which are singletons. The ten largest clones represent 7.2% of the sample. This clone appeared a few times. Its antigen is currently not known. No base quality information exists; no much larger clone differs at one position. From its cysteine to its phenylalanine, the CDR3 spans 13 amino acids. Only CDR3 DNA is held: 39 bases, read in frame from base 1.

The clonotype comes from a middle-aged man in good health. Sequenced material: blood. In this chain, TRBV21-1 is recombined with TRBJ1-6; TRBD1, the table's D call, lacks a check against the DNA. TRBV21-1 is an annotated pseudogene. The DNA sequence is as follows: TGTGCCAGCAGCAAAGGGCAGGGTTCACCCCTCCACTTT. This gives the protein CASSKGQGSPLHF.